Sequencing of this T cell receptor beta chain was carried out in a study of T cell changes during pregnancy in multiple sclerosis. Assay: immunoSEQ multiplex PCR; the TCRdb copy retains only in-frame clones and omits some. The sample shows 45,000 or so clones, 85% to 95% of them seen only once. Per the germline V gene, CDR1 is SGHTA and CDR2 is FQGNSA. This CDR3 contains 15 residues. V gave up 1 base and J gave up 4 bases, with 11 bases separating them. The sequences come from CD8+ T cells from peripheral blood mononuclear cells, collected in the second trimester of pregnancy. The rearrangement joins TRBV7-2 to TRBJ1-5, with D maybe TRBD1 (5 bases). This sequence was found in a female donor with multiple sclerosis, enrolled in a pregnancy study. CDR3 in DNA: TGTGCCAGCAGCTTAGGGGGGGGAATGAATCAGCCCCAGCATTTT. It is translated as CASSLGGGMNQPQHF.